Described below is a single TCR beta chain sequence and its context. V lost 1 base and J 16 bases, leaving 20 bases between the germline ends. Germline assignment: CDR1 SGDLS and CDR2 YYNGEE. This CDR3 has 14 amino acids. The sample belongs to a study of blood T cell repertoires in COVID-19. Study details: There were acute and convalescent COVID-19 samples, and they came from the United States, Italy and Spain. Nucleic acid was either cDNA or gDNA, and it came from T cells, B-cell-depleted T cells, or PBMCs.

Under the authors' procedure: For nucleated cells, counts were estimated from reference gene primer amplification. TCRdb's table, derived via immunoSEQ multiplex PCR, lists solely in-frame clones and lacks some. The DNA gave D and trimming, while V, J and clone size come from that table. The sample consists of some 140,000 clones, roughly nine tenths of them appearing once. Sequencing was performed on peripheral blood. The clonotype was recovered from a man between 45 and 60 years old with acute or convalescent COVID-19. The chain combines TRBV9 with TRBJ2-2, with TRBD2 as a possible D gene (6 bases). The CDR3 bases are TGTGCCAGCAGCGTAACTCAGGGAGGACCCTCGCAGTTTTTT. It yields the protein CASSVTQGGPSQFF.